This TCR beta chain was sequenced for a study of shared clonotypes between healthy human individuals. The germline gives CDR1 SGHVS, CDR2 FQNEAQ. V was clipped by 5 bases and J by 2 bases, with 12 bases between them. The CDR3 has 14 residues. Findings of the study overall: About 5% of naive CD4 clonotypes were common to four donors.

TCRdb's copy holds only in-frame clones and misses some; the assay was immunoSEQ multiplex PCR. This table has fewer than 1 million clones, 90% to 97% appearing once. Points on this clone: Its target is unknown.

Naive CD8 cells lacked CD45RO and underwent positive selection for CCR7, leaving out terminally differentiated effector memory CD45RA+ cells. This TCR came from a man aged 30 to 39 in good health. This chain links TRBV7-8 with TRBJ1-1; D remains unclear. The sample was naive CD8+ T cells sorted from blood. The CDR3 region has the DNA TGTGCCAGCAGCGGGGAGGGTAGCAACACTGAAGCTTTCTTT. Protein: CASSGEGSNTEAFF.